This TCR beta chain was found in a study of blood T cell repertoires in COVID-19. Here immunoSEQ multiplex PCR was the method, and the copy in TCRdb shows in-frame clones only, minus some. The table shows 200,000 to 300,000 clones, with around nine tenths occurring only once. V gave up 5 bases and J gave up 2 bases; unmatched junction bases: 8. Germline CDR1 LNHDA, CDR2 SQIVND (reference sequence). The CDR3 has 17 amino acids. The sequence derives from a man aged 40-50 years who had recovered from COVID-19. The rearrangement joins TRBV19 to TRBJ1-5; TRBD1 aligns across 11 bases. Sequencing was carried out using peripheral blood. The CDR3 loop is CASSARDRGMGNQPQHF. As DNA, the CDR3 is TGTGCCAGTAGTGCCCGGGACAGGGGGATGGGCAATCAGCCCCAGCATTTT.